The 24 T cell receptor beta chains listed next were all sequenced from one sample in a study of T cell responses to AZD1222 COVID-19 vaccine. Assay: immunoSEQ multiplex PCR; the TCRdb copy retains only in-frame clones and omits some. The table shows 60,000 to 90,000 clones, with about nine tenths occurring only once. Material: peripheral blood, obtained 28 days after the second AZD1222 dose. The receptor set was obtained from an adult who received the AZD1222 COVID-19 vaccine.

V and J are TRBV20-1 and TRBJ1-1; 7 nucleotides line up with TRBD1. V shed 3 bases, J shed 6 bases, and the junction held 7 bases outside the gene matches. This CDR3 is built from 13 residues. Germline V gene lookup returns CDR1 DFQATT and CDR2 SNEGSKA (reference sequence). The CDR3 protein is CSASKGARAEAFF. The CDR3 bases are TGCAGTGCTAGTAAGGGGGCTCGGGCTGAAGCTTTCTTT.

The chain joins TRBV5-6 to TRBJ1-5, with D possibly being TRBD1 (5 bases). This CDR3 spans 15 amino acids. Germline assignment: CDR1 SGHDT and CDR2 YYEEEE. Trimming pared 4 bases from V and 5 bases from J, leaving 16 bases between. The CDR3 reads CASSRGLQPDQPQHF. CDR3 nucleotide sequence: TGTGCCAGCAGCCGGGGACTTCAACCTGATCAGCCCCAGCATTTT.

The chain combines TRBV29-1 with TRBJ1-1, with D possibly matching TRBD1 (5 bases). The V gene lost 3 bases and the J gene lost 0 bases, with 8 bases spanning the gap. CDR1 is SQVTM and CDR2 is ANQGSEA in the germline V gene. The CDR3 spans 13 residues. The CDR3 nucleotides read TGCAGCGTTGAGGGACGAATGAACACTGAAGCTTTCTTT. Translating gives CSVEGRMNTEAFF.

The gene calls are TRBV3-1 (or the pseudogene TRBV3-2) and TRBJ2-1; 11 positions agree with TRBD1. With 1 base clipped from V and 4 bases from J, the junction kept 3 bases outside the gene matches. The CDR3 is 16 amino acids. Germline V gene data show CDR1 as LGHDT and CDR2 as YNNKEL (reference sequence). This CDR3 reads CASSQVGTGGYNEQFF. In nucleotides, the CDR3 is TGTGCCAGCAGCCAAGTTGGGACAGGGGGTTACAATGAGCAGTTCTTC.

The V call is TRBV15, the J call TRBJ2-7; the D is unclear. Per the germline V gene, CDR1 is LNHNV and CDR2 is YYDKDF (reference sequence). V was clipped by 0 bases and J by 5 bases, with 11 bases between them. The CDR3 loop spans 14 amino acids. CDR3 DNA: TGTGCCACCAGCAGAGATGGTGTGTTCAACGAGCAGTACTTC. This gives the protein CATSRDGVFNEQYF.

As to this clone: Germline and junction disagree at one end, which may indicate a read error. The V call is TRBV6-1, the J call TRBJ2-3; 10 nucleotides agree with TRBD2. The CDR3 covers 15 residues. In germline, CDR1 is MNHNS, CDR2 SASEGT. The CDR3 here is CASREAGGPADTQYF. For the CDR3, the DNA is TGTGCCAGCAGAGAAGCGGGGGGGCCTGCAGATACGCAGTATTTT.

V usage is TRBV3-1 (or the pseudogene TRBV3-2) and J usage is TRBJ2-3; D gene uncertain. Trimming shortened V by 1 base and J by 9 bases, and 8 bases separated the two germline ends. Germline V gives CDR1 LGHDT, CDR2 YNNKEL (reference sequence). The CDR3 consists of 12 residues. DNA for the CDR3: TGTGCCAGCAGCCAAGGGGCGTTGACGCAGTATTTT. It translates to CASSQGALTQYF.

The chain uses TRBV11-1 and TRBJ2-5; D may be TRBD1 or TRBD2 (5 bases each). Germline V gene lookup returns CDR1 SGHAT and CDR2 FQDESV (reference sequence). The CDR3 totals 15 residues. V was clipped by 6 bases and J by 4 bases, with 18 bases between them. CDR3 protein: CASRGTQGRLETQYF. The CDR3, as DNA: TGTGCCAGCAGAGGAACCCAGGGACGTTTAGAGACCCAGTACTTC.

The rearrangement joins TRBV19 to TRBJ2-7, with 7 bases that match TRBD1. Germline assignment: CDR1 LNHDA and CDR2 SQIVND (reference sequence). CDR3 length: 16 residues. V gave up 3 bases and J gave up 7 bases; unmatched junction bases: 15. CDR3 sequence: CASSISERLGTDEQYF. The CDR3 coding sequence is TGTGCCAGTAGTATCTCCGAAAGATTAGGGACAGATGAGCAGTACTTC.

The chain joins TRBV15 to TRBJ1-1, with TRBD1 as a possible D gene (5 bases). There are 15 residues in the CDR3. Germline CDR1 reads LNHNV; CDR2 reads YYDKDF (reference sequence). Trimming pared 2 bases from V and 4 bases from J, leaving 14 bases between. As DNA, the CDR3 is TGTGCCACCAGCAGAATCAGGGCCTGGGGCACTGAAGCTTTCTTT. Its translation: CATSRIRAWGTEAFF.

The chain has TRBV7-8 and TRBJ1-2, with TRBD1 as a possible D gene (5 bases). Germline V lookup: CDR1 SGHVS, CDR2 FQNEAQ. The CDR3 contains 13 residues. V was shortened by 5 bases and J by 5 bases, with 12 bases between the two germline ends. CDR3 DNA: TGTGCCAGCAGCGCGAACGAGGGGTATGGCTACACCTTC. Translating gives CASSANEGYGYTF.

The CDR3 sequence: CASSLGRVTGTYEQYF. CDR3 bases: TGTGCCAGCAGCTTAGGCCGGGTGACGGGGACCTACGAGCAGTACTTC. This chain connects TRBV13 to TRBJ2-7, with a weak D call TRBD2 (5 bases). V was pared by 0 bases and J by 2 bases, with 14 bases between. Germline V CDR1 and CDR2: PRHDT, FYEKMQ (reference sequence). CDR3 length: 16 amino acids.

This chain joins TRBV7-2 and TRBJ1-2; the D is unclear. This CDR3 comprises 12 residues. Trimming stripped 0 bases from V and 5 bases from J, with 4 bases between. Germline CDR1 and CDR2: SGHTA and FQGNSA. The CDR3 nucleotides read TGTGCCAGCAGCTTAGCGGGGTATGGCTACACCTTC. Translating gives CASSLAGYGYTF.

The chain is built from TRBV10-3 and TRBJ2-5, with D possibly matching TRBD2 (6 bases). The CDR3 covers 14 residues. The germline gives CDR1 ENHRY, CDR2 SYGVKD. V gave up 2 bases and J gave up 5 bases, with 12 bases separating them. The CDR3 loop reads CAISERPGRETQYF. CDR3 DNA sequence: TGTGCCATCAGTGAGCGGCCAGGGAGGGAGACCCAGTACTTC.

The chain uses TRBV2 and TRBJ1-6; D is perhaps TRBD1 (6 bases). This CDR3 region has 15 residues. V lost 5 bases and J 9 bases, leaving 17 bases between the germline ends. Per germline, CDR1 SNHLY and CDR2 FYNNEI. CDR3 in amino acids: CASSIGTGAVSPLHF. In nucleotides, the CDR3 is TGTGCCAGCAGTATAGGAACGGGGGCCGTTTCACCCCTCCACTTT.

The chain uses TRBV27 and TRBJ1-5; no clear D gene. The CDR3 length is 13 residues. V was trimmed by 4 bases and J by 7 bases, leaving 11 bases between them. The germline V gene encodes CDR1 MNHEY and CDR2 SMNVEV (reference sequence). The CDR3 is CASSYRNTQPQHF. In DNA, the CDR3 is TGTGCCAGCAGTTATCGAAATACGCAGCCCCAGCATTTT.

V usage is TRBV6-5 and J usage is TRBJ2-3; D is uncertain. The V end was cut by 8 bases, the J end by 0 bases, with 6 bases between. Germline values: CDR1 MNHEY, CDR2 SVGAGI. The CDR3 has 12 residues. The CDR3 here is CASGSSTDTQYF. CDR3 nucleotide sequence: TGTGCCAGCGGTTCGAGCACAGATACGCAGTATTTT.

The V and J genes are TRBV24-1 and TRBJ2-3; perhaps TRBD2 as D (6 bases). Germline values: CDR1 KGHDR, CDR2 SFDVKD. The ends were cut back, 9 bases at V and 3 bases at J, with 6 bases in the middle. The CDR3 length is 11 residues. The CDR3 reads CATGTTDTQYF. The CDR3 bases are TGTGCCACCGGGACTACAGATACGCAGTATTTT.

This clone was counted a single time. This chain uses TRBV25-1 with TRBJ1-1; 8 positions match TRBD1. V was pared by 3 bases and J by 5 bases, with 11 bases of the junction left unmatched. The CDR3 is 16 residues long. The germline V gene has CDR1 MGHDK and CDR2 SYGVNS. The CDR3 sequence is CASSEVGRGRGTEAFF. Written as DNA, the CDR3 is TGTGCCAGCAGTGAGGTAGGCAGGGGGCGAGGTACTGAAGCTTTCTTT.

The chain is built from TRBV11-2 and TRBJ1-1; D is ambiguous. The V gene lost 0 bases and the J gene lost 1 base, with 3 bases spanning the gap. Germline V lookup: CDR1 SGHAT, CDR2 FQNNGV. The CDR3 sequence is 13 residues long. CDR3 nucleotide sequence: TGTGCCAGCAGCTTAGAGGGGAACACTGAAGCTTTCTTT. Translated, it gives CASSLEGNTEAFF.

This clone was observed once. The chain recombines TRBV19 with TRBJ1-6, with D perhaps matching TRBD1 (6 bases). V was clipped by 5 bases and J by 4 bases, with 9 bases between them. This CDR3 region has 14 residues. The germline CDR1 and CDR2 sequences are LNHDA and SQIVND (reference sequence). CDR3 coding DNA: TGTGCCAGTAGTTCCGGACAGTATAATTCACCCCTCCACTTT. Its protein is CASSSGQYNSPLHF. Full variable domain (remainder filled in from reference TRBV19 and TRBJ1-6): DGGITQSPKYLFRKEGQNVTLSCEQNLNHDAMYWYRQDPGQGLRLIYYSQIVNDFQKGDIAEGYSVSREKKESFPLTVTSAQKNPTAFYLCASSSGQYNSPLHFGNGTRLTVT.

This sequence joins TRBV7-2 and TRBJ1-4, with 8 nucleotides matching TRBD1. Germline CDR1 SGHTA, CDR2 FQGNSA. This CDR3 contains 14 residues. After removal of 3 bases from V and 7 bases from J, the junction contained 4 bases not matched to a gene. The CDR3 nucleotides read TGTGCCAGCAGCTTGGAGACAGGGGCTGAAAAACTGTTTTTT. Translated, it gives CASSLETGAEKLFF.

The rearrangement joins TRBV3-1 (or the pseudogene TRBV3-2) to TRBJ2-7; D gene ambiguous. With 2 bases removed from V and 3 bases from J, the gap between germline ends came to 8 bases. The length of the CDR3 is 13 residues. Germline loops: CDR1 LGHDT, CDR2 YNNKEL (reference sequence). CDR3 DNA sequence: TGTGCCAGCAGCCAATATGCCAGCTACGAGCAGTACTTC. Translated: CASSQYASYEQYF.

V usage is TRBV28 and J usage is TRBJ1-2, with TRBD1 identical over 11 bases. The CDR3 is 15 residues long. V trimming: 1 base; J trimming: 7 bases; junction bases outside the gene matches: 5. CDR1 is MDHEN, CDR2 SYDVKM, per germline. CDR3 nucleotides: TGTGCCAGCAGTTTATCCGGGGGACAGGGGGGTGGCTACACCTTC. The encoded protein is CASSLSGGQGGGYTF.